The 14 T cell receptor beta chains given below trace back to one sample, sequenced in a study of T cell changes during pregnancy in multiple sclerosis. Repertoires were generated with immunoSEQ multiplex PCR, while TCRdb's copy carries only in-frame clones and drops some. The top ten hold over 1.1% of the sample, which has 60,000 to 85,000 clones, 80% to 95% seen once. The sequences come from peripheral blood, collected in the second trimester of pregnancy. Receptors originate from a female donor with multiple sclerosis, enrolled in a pregnancy study.

CDR3 sequence: CASSKMAGNYGYTF. The CDR3 nucleotides read TGTGCCAGCAGCAAAATGGCAGGAAACTATGGCTACACCTTC. The chain combines TRBV7-2 with TRBJ1-2; D call uncertain. The CDR3 has 14 residues. The ends were cut back, 5 bases at V and 2 bases at J, with 12 bases in the middle. Germline loops: CDR1 SGHTA, CDR2 FQGNSA.

V gene TRBV7-9 combines with J gene TRBJ2-3; 10 positions agree with TRBD2. The CDR3 has 19 residues. Losses at the gene ends were 3 bases for V and 0 bases for J; bases not matched to a gene: 12. Looked up from germline, CDR1 is SEHNR and CDR2 is FQNEAQ (reference sequence). Here the CDR3 DNA reads TGTGCCAGCAGCTTCCCGGTAGTACTAGCGGGGATAAGCACAGATACGCAGTATTTT. It translates to CASSFPVVLAGISTDTQYF.

The CDR3 protein is CASSLGPSGGTDTQYF. The CDR3 DNA reads as TGTGCCAGCAGCTTGGGTCCTAGCGGGGGTACAGATACGCAGTATTTT. The chain carries TRBV5-8 and TRBJ2-3; TRBD2 agrees at 10 bases. CDR3 length: 16 residues. Germline V gene sequence: CDR1 SGHTS, CDR2 YDEGEE. Trimming at V came to 0 bases and at J to 3 bases, leaving 4 bases not matched to a gene.

This chain connects TRBV7-3 to TRBJ2-2; maybe TRBD1 (7 bases). Germline lookup yields CDR1 SGHTA and CDR2 FQGTGA. This CDR3 has 17 amino acids. The V gene lost 2 bases and the J gene lost 0 bases, with 13 bases spanning the gap. CDR3 DNA sequence: TGTGCCAGCAGCTTATGGGCAGGGGGGCCGAACACCGGGGAGCTGTTTTTT. Protein sequence: CASSLWAGGPNTGELFF.

The chain joins TRBV27 to TRBJ2-5; D call uncertain. Trimming left V 2 bases short and J 2 bases short, with 12 bases between. Germline V gives CDR1 MNHEY, CDR2 SMNVEV (reference sequence). CDR3 size: 15 residues. CDR3 in DNA: TGTGCCAGCAGTTTACAGTTTTCTTCGCAAGAGACCCAGTACTTC. Protein: CASSLQFSSQETQYF.

The gene calls are TRBV6-6 and TRBJ2-7, with 9 bases identical to TRBD2. This CDR3 is 14 amino acids long. Trimming took 2 bases from V and 6 from J; bases not matched to a gene: 5. Germline V gene data show CDR1 as MNHNY and CDR2 as SVGAGI (reference sequence). CDR3 protein: CASSYAGGRPEQYF. The CDR3 DNA reads as TGTGCCAGCAGTTACGCGGGAGGGCGACCCGAGCAGTACTTC.

The gene calls are TRBV7-2 and TRBJ1-6; 10 bases fit TRBD1. CDR1 is SGHTA, CDR2 FQGNSA, per germline. V lost 7 bases to trimming and J lost 4 bases; unmatched junction nucleotides: 7. The CDR3 runs 16 residues. CDR3 DNA sequence: TGTGCCAGCACCATGACAGGGGGCAGTTATAATTCACCCCTCCACTTT. Translating gives CASTMTGGSYNSPLHF.

The chain has TRBV19 and TRBJ2-3; 10 nucleotides align to TRBD2. Germline V CDR1 and CDR2: LNHDA, SQIVND (reference sequence). The CDR3 contains 17 residues. Trimming cost V 8 bases and J 0 bases; bases outside gene matches: 11. The DNA for the CDR3 is TGTGCCAGTTCCTATGGGCTGACTAGCGGGAGCACAGATACGCAGTATTTT. It yields the protein CASSYGLTSGSTDTQYF.

This clone was seen only once. The J gene is TRBJ1-5, the V gene TRBV6-5; D might be TRBD1 (5 bases). V was clipped by 2 bases and J by 12 bases, with 14 bases between them. Germline V CDR1 and CDR2: MNHEY, SVGAGI. The CDR3 runs to 13 residues. The CDR3 reads CASSYGSLDNQHF. CDR3 nucleotide sequence: TGTGCCAGCAGTTACGGTTCCCTGGACAACCAGCATTTT.

This chain uses TRBV20-1 with TRBJ2-7; D may be TRBD2 (5 bases). CDR3 length: 11 residues. From germline, CDR1 is DFQATT and CDR2 SNEGSKA (reference sequence). Trimming took off 6 bases at V and 6 bases at J, with 12 bases between the two ends. CDR3 loop: CSALRVREQYF. CDR3 nucleotide sequence: TGCAGTGCCTTGAGGGTGCGCGAGCAGTACTTC.

The J gene is TRBJ1-5, the V gene TRBV2, with 8 bases fitting TRBD1. CDR1 and CDR2 from the germline V gene are SNHLY and FYNNEI. This CDR3 contains 15 residues. J was trimmed by 5 bases and V by 7 bases; bases with no gene match: 10. CDR3 DNA sequence: TGTGCCAGCAACGTCGGACAGGGCGCCGATCAGCCCCAGCATTTT. Its protein is CASNVGQGADQPQHF.

This chain uses TRBV6-4 with TRBJ1-1, with 9 bases identical to TRBD1. In germline, CDR1 is MRHNA, CDR2 SNTAGT. J gave up 5 bases and V 4 bases, and 5 bases lay outside the gene matches. This CDR3 is built from 14 residues. Written as DNA, the CDR3 is TGTGCCAGCAGTGTGGGGACAGGGTCGACTGAAGCTTTCTTT. Its translation: CASSVGTGSTEAFF.

The CDR3 sequence: CASSLGQGAYGYTF. CDR3 in DNA: TGTGCCAGCAGCCTGGGACAGGGGGCATATGGCTACACCTTC. The chain uses TRBV6-5 and TRBJ1-2; 12 bases agree with TRBD1. V gave up 6 bases and J gave up 5 bases; unmatched junction bases: 4. Germline CDR1 is MNHEY and CDR2 is SVGAGI. CDR3 size: 14 residues.

V gene TRBV7-9 combines with J gene TRBJ2-5; D not resolved. Trimming shortened V by 1 base and J by 1 base, and 7 bases separated the two germline ends. Per the germline V gene, CDR1 is SEHNR and CDR2 is FQNEAQ (reference sequence). The CDR3 spans 14 residues. The CDR3 spells CASSLVQSQETQYF. CDR3 in DNA: TGTGCCAGCAGCTTAGTACAGAGCCAAGAGACCCAGTACTTC.